This T cell receptor beta chain came from a study of PD-1 blockade in classical Hodgkin lymphoma. Relapses following autologous stem cell transplantation were seen in all patients, with brentuximab vedotin exposure varying. Libraries were prepared by immunoSEQ multiplex PCR; TCRdb keeps only in-frame clonotypes and omits some of them. The table shows fewer than 100,000 clones, with roughly 89% occurring only once. V gave up 1 base and J gave up 8 bases, with 8 bases separating them. This CDR3 has 11 amino acids. The V gene's germline CDR1 is SQVTM and CDR2 ANQGSEA. Findings and caveats of the study: Relapsed/refractory patients reportedly had the lowest baseline TCR diversity, below newly diagnosed patients, who were below healthy donors.

A remark on this clone: Its specificity is not known. The sample contains more than one DNA sequence encoding this CDR3.

This TCR was sampled from a human donor with classical Hodgkin lymphoma. The J gene is TRBJ1-2, the V gene TRBV29-1; D may be TRBD1 (5 bases). The source was peripheral blood mononuclear cells (PBMCs), collected at baseline. CDR3 amino acids: CSVEAGEGYTF. CDR3 nucleotides: TGCAGCGTTGAAGCGGGGGAAGGCTACACCTTC.